This TCR beta chain is from a study of early T cells in non-severe SARS-CoV-2 infection. Study information: Sequenced bulk RNA came from whole blood that was unsorted, and chains were unpaired.

Unique molecular identifiers were attached to individual cDNA molecules. TCRdb re-called the 5' RACE reads with MiXCR, one entry per CDR3 protein. The sample includes some 91,000 distinct CDR3 sequences, about 10% of them seen just once. Trimming pared 4 bases from V and 5 bases from J, leaving 18 bases between. The germline V gene has CDR1 SGHAT and CDR2 FQNNGV. This CDR3 is 15 amino acids long. Study results and caveats: VDJdb matches were skewed toward anti-spike CD8 T cell responses.

This clonotype was found many times. Its specificity is not known. The sample was whole blood, taken at baseline. The chain combines TRBV11-2 with TRBJ2-7; a possible D gene is TRBD2 (6 bases). The sequence came from an adult who was a healthcare worker with PCR-confirmed SARS-CoV-2 infection or an uninfected control (not recorded which). In nucleotides, the CDR3 is TGTGCCAGCAGCTCGTCGGGACGGGAGAGTGACGAGCAGTACTTC. Its translation: CASSSSGRESDEQYF.